Listed below are T cell receptor beta chains from one sample, sequenced in a study of blood T cell repertoires in COVID-19. Method: immunoSEQ multiplex PCR; TCRdb's copy keeps in-frame clones and lacks some. The profile shows roughly 130,000 clones, 82% of them singletons. The sequencing sample was made of peripheral blood. The receptors originated from a woman between 65 and 79 years old with acute or convalescent COVID-19. Each CDR3 is given with its conserved first and last residue. A D gene is named only where the DNA matches it firmly. Clone size, where shown, is once, few, many, or a class for clones that have expanded.

clone_size j_call d_call v_call cdr3_length cdr3_aa cdr3_nt
few TRBJ1-2 . TRBV14 15 CASSQDIWARYGYTF TGTGCCAGCAGCCAAGACATATGGGCTCGATATGGCTACACCTTC
few TRBJ1-2 TRBD1 TRBV18 15 CASSLQIRDRGDYTF TGTGCCAGCTCACTCCAGATCCGGGACAGGGGGGACTACACCTTC
. TRBJ2-7 TRBD1 TRBV13 14 CASSFGQGWYEQYF TGTGCCAGCAGCTTTGGACAGGGGTGGTACGAGCAGTACTTC
few TRBJ2-7 TRBD1 TRBV27 13 CASKGQGGYEQYF TGTGCCAGCAAGGGACAGGGAGGCTACGAGCAGTACTTC
. TRBJ1-3 TRBD1 TRBV7-2 16 CASSLGQGASGNTIYF TGTGCCAGCAGCTTAGGCCAGGGGGCGTCCGGAAACACCATATATTTT
. TRBJ2-1 TRBD2 TRBV4-3 15 CASSQDRTSGDEQFF TGCGCCAGCAGCCAAGACCGGACTAGCGGGGATGAGCAGTTCTTC
. TRBJ1-5 . TRBV7-2 13 CASSSQGNQPQHF TGTGCCAGCAGCTCCCAGGGGAATCAGCCCCAGCATTTT
. TRBJ1-5 . TRBV5-4 15 CASSSGGGADQPQHF TGTGCCAGCAGCTCCGGGGGGGGCGCGGATCAGCCCCAGCATTTT
once TRBJ1-5 . TRBV19 15 CASKWGQGGNQPQHF TGTGCCAGTAAATGGGGGCAGGGAGGGAATCAGCCCCAGCATTTT
. TRBJ1-3 TRBD1 TRBV5-5 17 CASSLGTGASSGNTIYF TGTGCCAGCAGCTTGGGGACAGGGGCTTCCTCTGGAAACACCATATATTTT
. TRBJ1-2 . TRBV6-1 14 CASSEAGGRDGYTF TGTGCCAGCAGTGAAGCGGGAGGGCGCGATGGCTACACCTTC
. TRBJ2-5 . TRBV6-2/TRBV6-3 11 CASSPQETQYF TGTGCCAGCAGTCCGCAAGAGACCCAGTACTTC
. TRBJ1-1 . TRBV11-3 14 CASSFRMGATEAFF TGTGCCAGCAGCTTCCGGATGGGGGCCACTGAAGCTTTCTTT
. TRBJ2-7 . TRBV6-5 13 CASSYDRSYEQYF TGTGCCAGCAGTTACGACAGGTCCTACGAGCAGTACTTC
. TRBJ2-1 TRBD2 TRBV9 15 CASSTIAGGRSEQFF TGTGCCAGCAGCACAATAGCGGGGGGCCGAAGTGAGCAGTTCTTC
. TRBJ1-1 . TRBV19 16 CASSISLRRGDTEAFF TGTGCCAGTAGTATTTCCCTCCGACGAGGCGACACTGAAGCTTTCTTT
. TRBJ2-5 TRBD2 TRBV25-1 16 CASSELGRGGRETQYF TGTGCCAGCAGTGAATTAGGGCGGGGGGGCCGAGAGACCCAGTACTTC
. TRBJ2-7 . TRBV6-5 11 CASSYGGEQYF TGTGCCAGCAGTTACGGCGGTGAGCAGTACTTC
. TRBJ2-2 . TRBV11-2 17 CASSSPVMGANTGELFF TGTGCCAGCAGCTCCCCGGTAATGGGGGCAAACACCGGGGAGCTGTTTTTT
. TRBJ2-1 TRBD1 TRBV4-1 15 CASSLGDRGIDEQFF TGCGCCAGCAGCCTGGGCGACAGGGGTATCGATGAGCAGTTCTTC
few TRBJ1-3 TRBD1 TRBV19 15 CASSTNRGLGNTIYF TGTGCCAGTAGCACGAACAGGGGGCTCGGAAACACCATATATTTT
. TRBJ1-1 . TRBV10-3 12 CAISDRLTEAFF TGTGCCATCAGTGATCGTCTGACTGAAGCTTTCTTT
once TRBJ2-3 . TRBV3-1/TRBV3-2 14 CASSFWTEVNTQYF TGTGCCAGCAGCTTTTGGACAGAAGTCAATACGCAGTATTTT
. TRBJ1-2 . TRBV5-1 15 CASSPNRGGEHGYTF TGCGCCAGCAGCCCAAATCGCGGGGGGGAACATGGCTACACCTTC
. TRBJ1-4 . TRBV14 17 CASSQGTGLLMAGKLFF TGTGCCAGCAGCCAAGGGACCGGGCTCCTGATGGCGGGAAAACTGTTTTTT
. TRBJ1-4 TRBD1 TRBV4-1 16 CASSLPTRDRGLKLFF TGCGCCAGCAGCCTCCCCACCCGGGACAGGGGGCTTAAACTGTTTTTT
. TRBJ1-2 TRBD1 TRBV4-3 16 CASSHHRDRISYGYTF TGCGCCAGCAGCCACCACCGGGACAGGATTTCCTATGGCTACACCTTC
. TRBJ1-2 TRBD1 TRBV5-6 14 CASSLGQGDGGYTF TGTGCCAGCAGCTTGGGACAGGGAGACGGTGGCTACACCTTC
. TRBJ1-5 . TRBV6-1 14 CASSEKIGPSPQHF TGTGCCAGCAGTGAAAAGATTGGCCCATCGCCCCAGCATTTT
few TRBJ1-6 TRBD1 TRBV7-8 18 CASSRQGALYNYNSPLHF TGTGCCAGCAGCCGACAGGGGGCCCTTTATAACTATAATTCACCCCTCCACTTT
. TRBJ2-3 . TRBV7-2 13 CASNPGGSDTQYF TGTGCCAGCAACCCCGGGGGATCAGATACGCAGTATTTT